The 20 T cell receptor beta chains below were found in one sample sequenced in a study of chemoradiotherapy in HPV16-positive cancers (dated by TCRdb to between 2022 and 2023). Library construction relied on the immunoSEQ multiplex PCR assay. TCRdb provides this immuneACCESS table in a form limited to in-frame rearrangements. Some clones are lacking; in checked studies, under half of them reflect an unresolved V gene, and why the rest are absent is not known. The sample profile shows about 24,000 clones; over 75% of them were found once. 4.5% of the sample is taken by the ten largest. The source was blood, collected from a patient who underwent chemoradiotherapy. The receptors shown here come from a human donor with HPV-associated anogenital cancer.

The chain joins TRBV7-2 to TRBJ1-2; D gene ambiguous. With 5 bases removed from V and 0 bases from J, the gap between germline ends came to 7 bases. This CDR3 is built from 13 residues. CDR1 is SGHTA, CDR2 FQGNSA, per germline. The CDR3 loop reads CASSPGSNYGYTF. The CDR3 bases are TGTGCCAGCAGCCCCGGTTCTAACTATGGCTACACCTTC.

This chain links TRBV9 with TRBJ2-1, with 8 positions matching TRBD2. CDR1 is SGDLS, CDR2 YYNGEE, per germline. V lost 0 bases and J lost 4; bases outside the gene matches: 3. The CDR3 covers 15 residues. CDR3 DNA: TGTGCCAGCAGCGTAGCAGCGGGGGTGTACAATGAGCAGTTCTTC. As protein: CASSVAAGVYNEQFF. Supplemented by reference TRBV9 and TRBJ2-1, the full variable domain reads DSGVTQTPKHLITATGQRVTLRCSPRSGDLSVYWYQQSLDQGLQFLIQYYNGEERAKGNILERFSAQQFPDLHSELNLSSLELGDSALYFCASSVAAGVYNEQFFGPGTRLTVL.

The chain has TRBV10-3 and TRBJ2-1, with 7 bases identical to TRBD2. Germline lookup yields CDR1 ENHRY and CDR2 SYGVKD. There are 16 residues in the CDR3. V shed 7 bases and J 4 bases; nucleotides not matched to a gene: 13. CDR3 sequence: CAITMGGETSYNEQFF. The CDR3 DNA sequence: TGTGCCATCACCATGGGAGGGGAAACTAGTTACAATGAGCAGTTCTTC.

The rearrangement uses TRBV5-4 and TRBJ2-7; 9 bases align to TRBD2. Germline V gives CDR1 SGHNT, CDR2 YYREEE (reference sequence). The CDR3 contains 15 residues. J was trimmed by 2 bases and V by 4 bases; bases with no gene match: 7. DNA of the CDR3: TGTGCCAGCAGCCCGCCGGGACTAGCAGCCTACGAGCAGTACTTC. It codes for CASSPPGLAAYEQYF.

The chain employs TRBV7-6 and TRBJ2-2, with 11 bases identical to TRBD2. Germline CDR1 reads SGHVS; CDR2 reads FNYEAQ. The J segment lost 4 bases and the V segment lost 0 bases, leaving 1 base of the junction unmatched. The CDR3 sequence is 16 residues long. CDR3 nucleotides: TGTGCCAGCAGCTTAGCGACTAGCGGGATCACCGGGGAGCTGTTTTTT. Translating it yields CASSLATSGITGELFF.

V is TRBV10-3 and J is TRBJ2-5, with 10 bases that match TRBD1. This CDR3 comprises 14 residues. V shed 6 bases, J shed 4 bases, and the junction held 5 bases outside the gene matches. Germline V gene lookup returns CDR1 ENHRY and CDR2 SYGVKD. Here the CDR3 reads CAIRSGTGAETQYF. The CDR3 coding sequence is TGTGCCATCAGGTCCGGGACAGGGGCAGAGACCCAGTACTTC.

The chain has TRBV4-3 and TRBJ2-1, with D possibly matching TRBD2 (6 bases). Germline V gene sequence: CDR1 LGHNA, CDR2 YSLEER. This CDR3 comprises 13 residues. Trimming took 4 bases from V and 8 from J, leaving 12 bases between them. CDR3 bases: TGCGCCAGCAGCCCACGACTAGGGGATGAGCAGTTCTTC. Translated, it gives CASSPRLGDEQFF.

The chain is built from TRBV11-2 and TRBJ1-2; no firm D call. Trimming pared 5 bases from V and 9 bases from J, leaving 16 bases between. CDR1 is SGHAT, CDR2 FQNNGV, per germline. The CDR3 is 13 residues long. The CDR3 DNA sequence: TGTGCCAGCAGCCCCGGCGGGAAAAGGCGCTACACCTTC. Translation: CASSPGGKRRYTF. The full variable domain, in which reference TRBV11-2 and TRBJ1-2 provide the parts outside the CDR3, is EAGVAQSPRYKIIEKRQSVAFWCNPISGHATLYWYQQILGQGPKLLIQFQNNGVVDDSQLPKDRFSAERLKGVDSTLKIQPAKLEDSAVYLCASSPGGKRRYTFGSGTRLTVV.

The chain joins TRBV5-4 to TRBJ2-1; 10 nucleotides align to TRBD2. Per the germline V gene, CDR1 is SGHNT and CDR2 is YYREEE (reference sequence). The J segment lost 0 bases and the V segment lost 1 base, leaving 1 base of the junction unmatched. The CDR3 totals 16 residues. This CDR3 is CASSLTSGASYNEQFF. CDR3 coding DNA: TGTGCCAGCAGCTTGACTAGCGGGGCCTCCTACAATGAGCAGTTCTTC.

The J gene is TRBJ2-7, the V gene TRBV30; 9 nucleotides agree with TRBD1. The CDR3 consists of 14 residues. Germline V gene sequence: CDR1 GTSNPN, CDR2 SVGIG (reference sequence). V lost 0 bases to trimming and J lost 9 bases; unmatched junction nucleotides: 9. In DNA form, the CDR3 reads TGTGCCTGGAGTGTGACAGGGGGTCTAGTTGTGCAGTACTTC. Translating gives CAWSVTGGLVVQYF.

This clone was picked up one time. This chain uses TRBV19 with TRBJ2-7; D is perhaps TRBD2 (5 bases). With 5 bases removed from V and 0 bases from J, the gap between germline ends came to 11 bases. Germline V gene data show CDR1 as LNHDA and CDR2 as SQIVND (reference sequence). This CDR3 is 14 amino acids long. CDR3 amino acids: CASSWVDSSYEQYF. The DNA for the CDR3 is TGTGCCAGTAGTTGGGTGGACTCCTCCTACGAGCAGTACTTC.

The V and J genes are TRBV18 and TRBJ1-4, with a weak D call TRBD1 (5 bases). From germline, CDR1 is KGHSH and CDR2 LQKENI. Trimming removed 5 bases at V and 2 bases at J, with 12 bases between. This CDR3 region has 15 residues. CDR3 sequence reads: CASSSRDGTNEKLFF. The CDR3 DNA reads TGTGCCAGCTCATCTCGGGACGGGACTAATGAAAAACTGTTTTTT.

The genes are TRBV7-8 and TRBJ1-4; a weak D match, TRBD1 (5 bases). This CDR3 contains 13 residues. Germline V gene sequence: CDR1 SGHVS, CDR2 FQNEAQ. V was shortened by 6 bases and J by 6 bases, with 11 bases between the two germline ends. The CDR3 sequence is CASRSAGHEKLFF. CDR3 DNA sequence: TGTGCCAGCAGGTCAGCGGGGCATGAAAAACTGTTTTTT.

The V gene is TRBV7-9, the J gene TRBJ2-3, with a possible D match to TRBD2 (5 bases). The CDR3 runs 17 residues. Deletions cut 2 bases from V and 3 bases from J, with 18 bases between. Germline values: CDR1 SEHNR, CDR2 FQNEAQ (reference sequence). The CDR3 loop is CASSLRRWERATDTQYF. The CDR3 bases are TGTGCCAGCAGCTTAAGGAGATGGGAGAGGGCGACAGATACGCAGTATTTT. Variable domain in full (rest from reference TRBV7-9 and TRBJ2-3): DTGVSQNPRHKITKRGQNVTFRCDPISEHNRLYWYRQTLGQGPEFLTYFQNEAQLEKSRLLSDRFSAERPKGSFSTLEIQRTEQGDSAMYLCASSLRRWERATDTQYFGPGTRLTVL.

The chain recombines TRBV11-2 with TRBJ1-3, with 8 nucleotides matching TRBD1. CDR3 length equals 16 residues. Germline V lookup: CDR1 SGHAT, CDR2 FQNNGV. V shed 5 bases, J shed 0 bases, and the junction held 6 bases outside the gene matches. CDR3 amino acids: CASSQTGGLSGNTIYF. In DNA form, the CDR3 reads TGTGCCAGCAGCCAAACAGGGGGGCTCTCTGGAAACACCATATATTTT.

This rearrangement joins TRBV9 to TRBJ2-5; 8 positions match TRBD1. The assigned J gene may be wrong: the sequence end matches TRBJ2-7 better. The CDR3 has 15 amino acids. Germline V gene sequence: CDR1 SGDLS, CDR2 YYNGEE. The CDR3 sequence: CASSVDPDRVYEQYF. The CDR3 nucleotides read TGTGCCAGCAGCGTAGACCCGGACAGGGTCTACGAGCAGTACTTC.

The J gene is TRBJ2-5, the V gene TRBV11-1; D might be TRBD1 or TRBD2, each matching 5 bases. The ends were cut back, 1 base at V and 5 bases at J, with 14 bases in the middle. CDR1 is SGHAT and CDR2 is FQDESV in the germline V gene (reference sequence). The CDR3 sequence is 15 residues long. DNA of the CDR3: TGTGCCAGCAGCTTAGACGGGGCAGGGACGGAGACCCAGTACTTC. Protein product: CASSLDGAGTETQYF. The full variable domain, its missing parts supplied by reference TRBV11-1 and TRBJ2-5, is EAEVAQSPRYKITEKSQAVAFWCDPISGHATLYWYRQILGQGPELLVQFQDESVVDDSQLPKDRFSAERLKGVDSTLKIQPAELGDSAMYLCASSLDGAGTETQYFGPGTRLLVL.

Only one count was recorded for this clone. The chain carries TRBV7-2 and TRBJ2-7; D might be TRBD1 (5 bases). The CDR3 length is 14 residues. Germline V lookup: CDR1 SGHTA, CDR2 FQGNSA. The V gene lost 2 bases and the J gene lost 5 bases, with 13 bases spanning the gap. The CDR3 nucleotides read TGTGCCAGCAGCTTATCCCCAGGGCAACACGAGCAGTACTTC. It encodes CASSLSPGQHEQYF.

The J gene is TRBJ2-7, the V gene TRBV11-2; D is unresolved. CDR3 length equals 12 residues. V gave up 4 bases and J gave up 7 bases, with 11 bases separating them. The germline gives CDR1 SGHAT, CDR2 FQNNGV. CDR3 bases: TGTGCCAGCAGCTCCCAGGCGCGGGAGCAGTACTTC. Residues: CASSSQAREQYF.

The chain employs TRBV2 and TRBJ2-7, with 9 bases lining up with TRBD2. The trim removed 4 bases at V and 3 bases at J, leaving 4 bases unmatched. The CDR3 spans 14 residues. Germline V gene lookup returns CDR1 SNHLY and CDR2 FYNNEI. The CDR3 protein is CASSVRTSVYEQYF. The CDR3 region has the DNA TGTGCCAGCAGTGTTCGGACTAGCGTCTACGAGCAGTACTTC.